In its sample, the clone carrying this TCR beta chain was seen a few times. Its matching antigen is unknown. Libraries for TCRalpha and TCRbeta carried sample barcodes and unique molecular identifiers via 5'RACE. From the 5' RACE reads, TCRdb called clonotypes with MiXCR, one entry per CDR3 protein. The sample carries around 510,000 distinct CDR3 sequences, about 22% recorded once. This specimen comes from a study of T-cell memory formation after mild COVID-19. The V gene's germline CDR1 is SGHTA and CDR2 FQGNSA. Trimming cost V 5 bases and J 4 bases; bases outside gene matches: 16. The CDR3 sequence is 17 residues long. Study results and caveats: Clones shrinking from day 15 to 85 showed even CD4/CD8 mixes; later expanders tilted CD4+.

The TCR sequence derives from an adult woman who had mild COVID-19 (a few samples of this study predate the infection). Cell type and time point are not known. Sequencing was carried out using PBMCs or a T cell subset sorted from them (not recorded which). This chain uses TRBV7-2 with TRBJ2-5, with TRBD2 matching 7 bases. CDR3 region: CASSAVFEAGAGETQYF. CDR3 DNA sequence: TGTGCCAGCAGCGCCGTTTTTGAGGCGGGAGCAGGAGAGACCCAGTACTTC.